These 15 T cell receptor beta chains came from one sample sequenced in a study of T cells in Graves' hyperthyroidism and ophthalmopathy. TCR beta CDR3 region amplification was performed from RNA transcripts. RT-PCR in the first round (using the HTBI primer set) targeted the TCR CDR3. MiXCR, run by TCRdb on the multiplex PCR reads, gives a single entry per CDR3 protein. Counted here are hundreds of thousands of distinct CDR3 sequences, about 25% occurring once; the ten biggest clones make up approximately 30%. Specimen: blood. The receptors were gathered from a man aged 35-49 years with Graves' hyperthyroidism that later progressed to Graves' ophthalmopathy.

This clonotype was seen many times. The rearrangement links TRBV6-5 to TRBJ1-1; TRBD1 is a possible D gene (6 bases). Deletions cut 2 bases from V and 3 bases from J, with 13 bases between. The CDR3 sequence is 15 residues long. CDR1 and CDR2 from the germline V gene are MNHEY and SVGAGI. The CDR3 region is CASSYQTGWDTEAFF. The DNA of the CDR3 is TGTGCCAGCAGTTACCAAACAGGGTGGGACACTGAAGCTTTCTTT.

This clonotype was observed at least ten times. CDR3 bases: TGTGCCAGCAGTCCTACCGGGACAGGGACGAACACCGGGGAGCTGTTTTTT. The encoded protein is CASSPTGTGTNTGELFF. The rearrangement uses TRBV6-4 and TRBJ2-2, with 9 bases that match TRBD1. This CDR3 has 17 residues. Germline CDR1 is MRHNA and CDR2 is SNTAGT. Trimming removed 5 bases from V and 0 bases from J; junction bases left unmatched: 7.

The table lists this clonotype with many counts. A much larger clone lies a single base off, so this may be a read error. The chain is built from TRBV24-1 and TRBJ2-5, with unresolved D. CDR3 length: 16 amino acids. Trimming cost V 5 bases and J 1 base, with 16 bases left between them. CDR1 KGHDR and CDR2 SFDVKD come from the germline V gene. The CDR3 DNA sequence: TGTGCCACCAGTGGCTATGACAAGGCCTCCCAAGAGACCCAGTACTTC. This encodes CATSGYDKASQETQYF.

This clonotype was observed many times. The chain recombines TRBV7-3 with TRBJ2-6; 7 bases fit TRBD1. In germline, CDR1 is SGHTA, CDR2 FQGTGA. The V and J ends lost 4 bases and 2 bases, in that order; junction bases with no gene match: 5. The CDR3 consists of 16 residues. The CDR3 DNA follows: TGTGCCAGCAGCTCCAGGGGGACAGCTGGGGCCAACGTCCTGACTTTC. Protein product: CASSSRGTAGANVLTF.

The table lists this clonotype with many counts. The chain has TRBV29-1 and TRBJ1-1, with 7 positions matching TRBD1. J gave up 1 base and V 7 bases, and 3 bases lay outside the gene matches. Germline CDR1 is SQVTM and CDR2 is ANQGSEA. This CDR3 has 12 residues. The CDR3 is CSGHRGNTEAFF. The CDR3 nucleotides read TGCAGCGGACACAGGGGGAACACTGAAGCTTTCTTT.

This clonotype was observed many times. The chain carries TRBV7-2 and TRBJ2-2; unclear D gene. The V gene lost 5 bases and the J gene lost 7 bases, with 11 bases spanning the gap. Looked up from germline, CDR1 is SGHTA and CDR2 is FQGNSA. The CDR3 spans 13 residues. DNA of the CDR3: TGTGCCAGCAGCCCGACTTTGGTCGGGGAGCTGTTTTTT. Translated, it gives CASSPTLVGELFF.

The sample holds many counts of this clonotype. The J gene is TRBJ2-2, the V gene TRBV6-5; D uncertain. Germline CDR1 reads MNHEY; CDR2 reads SVGAGI. The CDR3 consists of 13 residues. Trimming left V 3 bases short and J 8 bases short, with 10 bases between. The CDR3 coding sequence is TGTGCCAGCAGTTATAACCCATCGGGGGAGCTGTTTTTT. The encoded protein is CASSYNPSGELFF.

This chain connects TRBV2 to TRBJ1-2, with TRBD1 as a possible D gene (6 bases). The germline CDR1 and CDR2 sequences are SNHLY and FYNNEI. V was trimmed by 7 bases and J by 8 bases, leaving 20 bases between them. This CDR3 comprises 14 residues. CDR3 protein: CASNLNEETGGYTF. The CDR3 nucleotides read TGTGCCAGCAACTTAAATGAAGAGACAGGCGGCTACACCTTC.

The rearrangement joins TRBV7-2 to TRBJ2-5; no clear D. This CDR3 has 14 amino acids. Trimming shortened V by 6 bases and J by 4 bases, and 15 bases separated the two germline ends. Germline values: CDR1 SGHTA, CDR2 FQGNSA. CDR3 nucleotides: TGTGCCAGCAGGGGCTACCTACGTGGAGAGACCCAGTACTTC. It encodes CASRGYLRGETQYF.

The V call is TRBV20-1, the J call TRBJ2-7, with TRBD2 as a possible D gene (5 bases). This CDR3 is 14 amino acids long. V lost 3 bases, J lost 0 bases, and 12 bases lay in between. Germline CDR1 and CDR2: DFQATT and SNEGSKA (reference sequence). The CDR3 loop is CSASPAADSYEQYF. CDR3 nucleotides: TGCAGTGCTAGTCCAGCGGCCGACTCCTACGAGCAGTACTTC.

The sample holds many counts of this clonotype. The chain recombines TRBV5-1 with TRBJ1-2; TRBD1 agrees at 7 bases. V was clipped by 4 bases and J by 4 bases; unmatched bases: 10. CDR1 and CDR2 (germline): SGHRS, YFSETQ. The CDR3 is made up of 15 amino acids. The CDR3 sequence: CASSARQGVGYGYTF. The CDR3 nucleotides are TGCGCCAGCAGCGCGAGACAGGGAGTGGGCTATGGCTACACCTTC.

CDR3 protein: CASSLRGTFNYGYTF. DNA for the CDR3: TGTGCCAGCAGTTTAAGGGGGACATTTAACTATGGCTACACCTTC. This chain connects TRBV28 to TRBJ1-2; weak D call: TRBD1 (6 bases). The V and J ends lost 2 bases and 1 base respectively, with 11 bases between them. The CDR3 runs to 15 residues. CDR1 is MDHEN, CDR2 SYDVKM, per germline.

This clonotype showed up many times. The rearrangement uses TRBV6-6 and TRBJ1-2, with D tentatively TRBD1 (5 bases). V lost 6 bases to trimming and J lost 6 bases, with 14 bases between them. The CDR3 sequence is 13 residues long. CDR1 MNHNY and CDR2 SVGAGI come from the germline V gene (reference sequence). CDR3 residues: CASRYPGTDGYTF. CDR3 DNA: TGTGCCAGCAGATACCCAGGGACTGATGGCTACACCTTC.

The rearrangement joins TRBV2 to TRBJ1-2; no firm D call. CDR3 size: 13 residues. Germline CDR1 SNHLY, CDR2 FYNNEI. Deletions cut 6 bases from V and 8 bases from J, with 16 bases between. The CDR3 spells CASRPGTQQGYTF. The CDR3 nucleotides are TGTGCCAGCAGGCCCGGAACACAGCAAGGCTACACCTTC.

The CDR3 DNA reads as TGTGCCAGCAGTCGCCGGGACAGGGGCGCCCCCTACGAGCAGTACTTC. Protein product: CASSRRDRGAPYEQYF. The chain has TRBV6-2 or TRBV6-3 and TRBJ2-7; 10 bases line up with TRBD1. The germline V gene encodes CDR1 MNHEY and CDR2 SVGEGT. This CDR3 region has 16 residues. Losses at the gene ends were 5 bases for V and 2 bases for J; bases not matched to a gene: 9.